This is a list of T cell receptor beta chains from one sample in a study of T cells after yellow fever vaccination. In TCRdb, the 5' RACE reads were re-called with MiXCR into one record per CDR3 protein. The table records 45,000 to 60,000 distinct CDR3 sequences, 5.5% to 6% of them present only once. The material sequenced was PBMCs, either bulk or a sorted T-cell subset (CD4+, CD8+, memory, or dextramer-sorted; not recorded which), taken on the day of the yellow fever booster vaccination. All receptors come from a man aged 18 to 30 who received the YFV17D yellow fever vaccine. CDR3s include the opening cysteine and the closing phenylalanine or tryptophan. Fields, in order: V gene, CDR3 protein.

V gene: TRBV7-6
CDR3 protein: CASSRVGLNTEAFF

V gene: TRBV5-1
CDR3 protein: CASSAMGQFYTDTQYF

V gene: TRBV27
CDR3 protein: CASSLHGGNYGYTF

V gene: TRBV11-1
CDR3 protein: CASTKTWEAARTEAFF

V gene: TRBV6-1
CDR3 protein: CASSDGQPQHF

V gene: TRBV6-1
CDR3 protein: CASSSDRGRVYEQYF

V gene: TRBV9
CDR3 protein: CASSGQGGSNQPQHF

V gene: TRBV21-1
CDR3 protein: CASSKGGVSYEQYF

V gene: TRBV25-1
CDR3 protein: CASSVTAATNEKLFF

V gene: TRBV11-2
CDR3 protein: CASSSDGLADVVFTDTQYF

V gene: TRBV7-3
CDR3 protein: CASTQGGYNEQFF

V gene: TRBV25-1
CDR3 protein: CARLDRGPTNEKLFF

V gene: TRBV4-3
CDR3 protein: CARPGTEIQETQYF

V gene: TRBV5-5
CDR3 protein: CASSLGSQEPYGYTF

V gene: TRBV5-1
CDR3 protein: CASRLATDTQYF

V gene: TRBV10-2
CDR3 protein: CASSESVAGATDTQYF

V gene: TRBV4-3
CDR3 protein: CASSHLAVENIQYF

V gene: TRBV12-3/TRBV12-4
CDR3 protein: CASSSSNLISNEQFF

V gene: TRBV18
CDR3 protein: CASSPRDRATDTQYF

V gene: TRBV12-3/TRBV12-4
CDR3 protein: CASSLATGRANNEQFF

V gene: TRBV5-1
CDR3 protein: CASSSVSAETQYF

V gene: TRBV7-9
CDR3 protein: CASSLPPVVTGELFF

V gene: TRBV29-1
CDR3 protein: CSVVGVGDTEAFF

V gene: TRBV30
CDR3 protein: CAWSYRGSGELFF

V gene: TRBV10-3
CDR3 protein: CAISESTGPGELFF

V gene: TRBV29-1
CDR3 protein: CSVDGLQGARYNEQFF

V gene: TRBV11-2
CDR3 protein: CASSLNIATEAFF

V gene: TRBV7-1
CDR3 protein: CASSSERAEQYF

V gene: TRBV12-3/TRBV12-4
CDR3 protein: CASSFLPGLTPETQYF

V gene: TRBV4-3
CDR3 protein: CASSPAGGLAEQFF

V gene: TRBV2
CDR3 protein: CASSELNVVAGSKTQYF

V gene: TRBV5-1
CDR3 protein: CASSPAGTVNSPLHF

V gene: TRBV12-3/TRBV12-4
CDR3 protein: CASNTGLEAETQYF

V gene: TRBV20-1
CDR3 protein: CSVPGGGSSSGNTIYF

V gene: TRBV3-1
CDR3 protein: CASSQDSFEAGAYEQYF

V gene: TRBV7-2
CDR3 protein: CASSLGSGGLYEQYF

V gene: TRBV12-3/TRBV12-4
CDR3 protein: CASRPDRGLAGETQYF

V gene: TRBV15
CDR3 protein: CATTDRTSDTQYF

V gene: TRBV6-5
CDR3 protein: CASSYSGGGYEQYF

V gene: TRBV6-1
CDR3 protein: CASHPGASYEQYF

V gene: TRBV11-2
CDR3 protein: CASSALQRNEQFF

V gene: TRBV20-1
CDR3 protein: CSARAPGTTIRGKDTEAFF

V gene: TRBV7-2
CDR3 protein: CASSQTRGLSHTDTQYF

V gene: TRBV11-2
CDR3 protein: CASSLPQGQNGYGYTF

V gene: TRBV2
CDR3 protein: CASSQSGGAVETQYF